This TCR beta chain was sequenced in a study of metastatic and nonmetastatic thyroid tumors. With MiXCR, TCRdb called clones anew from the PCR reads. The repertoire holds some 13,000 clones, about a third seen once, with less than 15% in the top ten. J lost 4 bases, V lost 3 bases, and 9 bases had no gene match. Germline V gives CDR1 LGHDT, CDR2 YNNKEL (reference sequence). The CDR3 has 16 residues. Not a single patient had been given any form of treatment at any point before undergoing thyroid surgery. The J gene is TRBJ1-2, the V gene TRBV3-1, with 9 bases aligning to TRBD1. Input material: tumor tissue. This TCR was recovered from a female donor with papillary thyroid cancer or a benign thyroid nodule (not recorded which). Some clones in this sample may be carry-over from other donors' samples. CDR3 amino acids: CASSQGTGWQGYGYTF. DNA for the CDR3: TGTGCCAGCAGCCAGGGGACAGGGTGGCAAGGCTATGGCTACACCTTC.